This T cell receptor beta chain originates from a study of cytomegalovirus exposure and HLA in healthy donors. This CDR3 contains 15 residues. V was shortened by 6 bases and J by 3 bases, with 17 bases between the two germline ends. Germline V gene lookup returns CDR1 SGHNT and CDR2 YYREEE (reference sequence). The primer mix had 60 Vbeta and 13 Jbeta primers. TCRdb's table, derived via immunoSEQ multiplex PCR, lists solely in-frame clones and lacks some. The data hold about 90,000 clones, with over 60% observed a single time. The sequenced material came from PBMCs. This rearrangement joins TRBV5-4 to TRBJ2-3; perhaps TRBD1 as D (5 bases). The receptor comes from a woman aged 45-59 years in good health and CMV-seropositive. DNA of the CDR3: TGTGCCAGCAACCATCAAGGGGTAGGGACAGATACGCAGTATTTT. Translating gives CASNHQGVGTDTQYF.